This T cell receptor beta chain appears in the sequencing data of a study of response to subunit inactivated influenza vaccine. Study conclusions and caveats: The authors suggested that few new T cells are recruited per seasonal influenza vaccination.

V shed 2 bases and J shed 1 base, with 11 bases lying between them. The CDR3 loop spans 15 amino acids. Germline lookup yields CDR1 MNHEY and CDR2 SMNVEV (reference sequence). This clonotype has ten or more counts. The antigen remains undetermined. TCRdb recomputed calls from the RT-PCR reads with MiXCR, one row per CDR3 protein. In the table there are 560,000 or so distinct CDR3 sequences, around 8% of which are singletons. The sequenced sample was PBMCs from blood, obtained around 25 months after vaccination. The TCR comes from a man between 50 and 75 years old who received an inactivated influenza vaccine. The chain uses TRBV27 and TRBJ1-1; D is undetermined. The CDR3 nucleotides are TGTGCCAGCAGTTTAAACGGCCCGACGAACACTGAAGCTTTCTTT. Translated, it gives CASSLNGPTNTEAFF.